This is a list of T cell receptor beta chains from one sample in a study of prognosis after radiotherapy for stage I lung cancer. TCRdb reprocessed the multiplex PCR reads via MiXCR and lists one record per CDR3 protein. The table includes 30,000 to 40,000 distinct CDR3 sequences, about 31% detected once. Specimen: PBMCs, collected before or after stereotactic body radiation therapy (not recorded which). The receptors come from a donor over 45 with non-small cell lung cancer. The conserved cysteine and the conserved F or W are not part of the CDR3 here. A D gene is named only where the DNA matches it firmly.

TRBD1 | TRBV5-4 | 13 | ASSSGTGRGTEAF
TRBD2 | TRBV5-1 | 13 | ASSLLSGKSGELF
- | TRBV30 | 10 | AWSYAADTQY
TRBD2 | TRBV30 | 12 | ALGLAGGLETQY
- | TRBV6-1 | 16 | ASRGTGTKLFGANVLT
TRBD2 | TRBV5-1 | 12 | ASSAWHTGGEQF
- | TRBV20-1 | 11 | SAPKGGNTEAF
TRBD1 | TRBV13 | 13 | ASSLRDRVTYEQY
- | TRBV6-2/TRBV6-3 | 12 | VSSFRRTSDEQY
- | TRBV12-3/TRBV12-4 | 13 | ASSPGGGRNEKLF
- | TRBV5-4 | 14 | ASSLAGGGVPDEQY
- | TRBV5-6 | 13 | ASSTYRSRTDTQY
- | TRBV10-2 | 13 | ASSMYCLGSYEQY
- | TRBV20-1 | 13 | SASGGSPSYNEQF
TRBD1 | TRBV11-2 | 12 | ASKQTGIPYEQY
- | TRBV9 | 17 | ASSPPPPPDGGVNTEAF
- | TRBV19 | 12 | ASSIEIHWETQY
TRBD1 | TRBV5-5 | 13 | ASSFPGQGVLEQY
- | TRBV20-1 | 13 | SAREGGRLNTEAF
TRBD1 | TRBV24-1 | 12 | ATSKGTGAHEQY
TRBD2 | TRBV7-3 | 13 | ASSLAGGSAYEQY
TRBD1 | TRBV27 | 12 | ASSLRETGGGYT
- | TRBV2 | 9 | ASSELGKLF
- | TRBV29-1 | 13 | SVEYEGRGQETQY
- | TRBV20-1 | 11 | SASVDANNEQF
TRBD1 | TRBV6-1 | 14 | ASSETGGSVTGELF
- | TRBV6-2/TRBV6-3 | 11 | ASSPYLNTEAF
- | TRBV6-4 | 14 | ASSQPGDTMNTEAF
- | TRBV11-2 | 13 | ASSLVPRGGYGQY
TRBD2 | TRBV20-1 | 11 | RVAGGLTDTQY
- | TRBV5-1 | 11 | ASSSAGDYGYT
- | TRBV6-2/TRBV6-3 | 15 | ASSPLRCGRGNQPQH
- | TRBV18 | 11 | ASSGTVSERQY
- | TRBV10-3 | 10 | AIGLREDTQY
- | TRBV19 | 12 | ASIRGDNDYGYT
- | TRBV12-3/TRBV12-4 | 12 | ASSLTGFNQPQH
- | TRBV12-3/TRBV12-4 | 11 | ASSLDWDYGYT
- | TRBV7-6 | 11 | ASSPTSPGELF
- | TRBV3-2 | 18 | AVGLPRLAGGPAPLGTQY
- | TRBV18 | 10 | ASSQEDGVQY
TRBD2 | TRBV12-3/TRBV12-4 | 11 | ASSLWTSGEQY
- | TRBV5-1 | 12 | ASSLGPNTYEQY
- | TRBV6-4 | 10 | ASSLCGGGYT
- | TRBV13 | 14 | ASSFGTVSYNSPLH
- | TRBV12-3/TRBV12-4 | 11 | ASSAREAGELF
TRBD1 | TRBV28 | 12 | ASSWDRGLFGYT
- | TRBV3-1 | 11 | ASSPRTGFGYT